This paragraph reports one TCR beta chain. These data belong to a study of blood T cell repertoires in COVID-19. Study overall: Samples came from the United States, Italy and Spain, spanning acute and convalescent COVID-19. In each case, the material was cDNA or gDNA derived from T cells, B-cell-depleted T cells, or PBMCs.

Authors' data handling: Amplifying reference gene primers gave estimates of nucleated cell counts. Repertoires were generated with immunoSEQ multiplex PCR, while TCRdb's copy carries only in-frame clones and drops some. V and J calls and clone size are copied from that table; D and trimming were computed from the DNA. The sample lists 300,000 to 450,000 clones, 85% seen once, with about 3.6% in the top ten. This CDR3 has 13 residues. Trimming pared 6 bases from V and 0 bases from J, leaving 6 bases between. Looked up from germline, CDR1 is ENHRY and CDR2 is SYGVKD. The sequenced sample was peripheral blood. The receptor was derived from a woman younger than 30 with acute or convalescent COVID-19. J is TRBJ1-5 and V is TRBV10-3, with TRBD1 as a possible D gene (5 bases). CDR3 in amino acids: CAIRGGSNQPQHF. The CDR3 DNA reads as TGTGCCATCAGGGGGGGTAGCAATCAGCCCCAGCATTTT.